This T cell receptor (beta chain) derives from a study of somatic mutations in cytotoxic T cells in rheumatoid arthritis. Whole-study context: At nearly 100% purity, some V beta antibody-stained T-cell populations were flow-sorted, and these included V beta1+ cells that were sequenced for TCRB.

The germline V and J ends were trimmed by 4 bases and 5 bases, with 14 bases remaining between them. The CDR3 is made up of 14 amino acids. The germline V gene encodes CDR1 PRHDT and CDR2 FYEKMQ (reference sequence). The data were produced by immunoSEQ multiplex PCR, yet TCRdb's version contains in-frame clones alone and is incomplete. The data show approximately 5,800 clones, approximately 82% seen once. Study observations and caveats: A single CD8+ clone exceeded 20% of CD8+ cells in about an eighth of the roughly 65 patients. Any difference in CD8+ T-cell clonality between patients who had rheumatoid arthritis and healthy controls who were age-matched was not statistically significant.

As regards this clone: Its antigen remains unidentified.

This chain joins TRBV13 and TRBJ2-5, with D perhaps assigned TRBD1 or TRBD2 (6 bases each). The source is an adult with rheumatoid arthritis. Sequenced: CD8+ T cells sorted from blood. The CDR3 region is CASSSPGALETQYF. The DNA for the CDR3 is TGTGCCAGCAGCTCCCCGGGGGCATTGGAGACCCAGTACTTC.